The rows below give T cell receptor beta chains drawn from one sample of a study of naive CD8 T cells in extremely preterm neonates. The data were produced by immunoSEQ multiplex PCR, yet TCRdb's version contains in-frame clones alone and is incomplete. The sample has more than 5,500 clones; around 97% are singletons. Sample: naive CD8+ T cells from blood. The receptors here all came from a human donor in good health. Each CDR3 is given with its conserved first and last residue. A D gene is named only where the DNA matches it firmly. Clone size is shown for a subset of rows, as once, few, many or a class of expanded clone.

d_call: NA
j_call: TRBJ1-5
v_call: TRBV19
clone_size: once
cdr3_aa: CASNYKVLNQPQHF
cdr3_nt: TGTGCCAGTAACTATAAGGTACTCAATCAGCCCCAGCATTTT

d_call: NA
j_call: TRBJ2-7
v_call: TRBV6-1
clone_size: NA
cdr3_aa: CASAEYTYEQYF
cdr3_nt: TGTGCCAGCGCGGAATATACCTACGAGCAGTACTTC

d_call: TRBD1
j_call: TRBJ2-7
v_call: TRBV5-1
clone_size: NA
cdr3_aa: CASSLSGQALYEQYF
cdr3_nt: TGCGCCAGCAGCTTGTCGGGACAGGCCCTCTACGAGCAGTACTTC

d_call: NA
j_call: TRBJ1-2
v_call: TRBV30
clone_size: once
cdr3_aa: CAWVGRSNYGYTF
cdr3_nt: TGTGCCTGGGTCGGGAGATCTAACTATGGCTACACCTTC

d_call: NA
j_call: TRBJ1-1
v_call: TRBV20-1
clone_size: NA
cdr3_aa: CSARTAVEAFF
cdr3_nt: TGCAGTGCCCGGACAGCTGTTGAAGCTTTCTTT

d_call: TRBD1
j_call: TRBJ2-1
v_call: TRBV30
clone_size: NA
cdr3_aa: CASQGARNEQFF
cdr3_nt: TGTGCCTCACAGGGGGCGCGGAATGAGCAGTTCTTC

d_call: NA
j_call: TRBJ1-2
v_call: TRBV7-2
clone_size: NA
cdr3_aa: CASRQENYGYTF
cdr3_nt: TGTGCCAGCCGACAGGAGAACTATGGCTACACCTTC

d_call: TRBD2
j_call: TRBJ2-1
v_call: TRBV11-3
clone_size: NA
cdr3_aa: CASSPGGTSEQFF
cdr3_nt: TGTGCCAGCAGCCCCGGGGGGACGAGTGAGCAGTTCTTC

d_call: TRBD1
j_call: TRBJ2-7
v_call: TRBV7-2
clone_size: NA
cdr3_aa: CASSFGTGVGEQYF
cdr3_nt: TGTGCCAGCAGCTTCGGGACAGGGGTGGGCGAGCAGTACTTC

d_call: TRBD1
j_call: TRBJ1-5
v_call: TRBV19
clone_size: NA
cdr3_aa: CASGRDRWLGQPQHF
cdr3_nt: TGTGCCAGTGGGCGGGACAGGTGGTTAGGTCAGCCCCAGCATTTT

d_call: TRBD2
j_call: TRBJ2-3
v_call: TRBV6-1
clone_size: NA
cdr3_aa: CAWGGSDTQYF
cdr3_nt: TGTGCCTGGGGGGGTTCGGATACGCAGTATTTT

d_call: TRBD2
j_call: TRBJ2-7
v_call: TRBV6-6
clone_size: NA
cdr3_aa: CASGGGPYEQYF
cdr3_nt: TGTGCCAGCGGCGGGGGACCCTACGAGCAGTACTTC

d_call: NA
j_call: TRBJ1-1
v_call: TRBV6-6
clone_size: NA
cdr3_aa: CASSYGGAKNTEAFF
cdr3_nt: TGTGCCAGCAGTTACGGGGGGGCGAAGAACACTGAAGCTTTCTTT

d_call: TRBD1
j_call: TRBJ1-6
v_call: TRBV7-3
clone_size: once
cdr3_aa: CASSLRDRGSPLHF
cdr3_nt: TGTGCCAGCAGCTTAAGGGACAGGGGGTCACCCCTCCACTTT

d_call: TRBD1
j_call: TRBJ1-4
v_call: TRBV9
clone_size: NA
cdr3_aa: CASSVGRGGAANEKLFF
cdr3_nt: TGTGCCAGCAGCGTAGGGAGAGGGGGCGCCGCTAATGAAAAACTGTTTTTT

d_call: NA
j_call: TRBJ1-2
v_call: TRBV4-3
clone_size: NA
cdr3_aa: CASSQEVAVNPAGYTF
cdr3_nt: TGCGCCAGCAGCCAAGAAGTGGCAGTAAACCCTGCTGGCTACACCTTC

d_call: NA
j_call: TRBJ2-7
v_call: TRBV30
clone_size: NA
cdr3_aa: CAWRQGTYEQYF
cdr3_nt: TGTGCCTGGAGACAGGGAACCTACGAGCAGTACTTC

d_call: NA
j_call: TRBJ2-1
v_call: TRBV11-1
clone_size: once
cdr3_aa: CASTKLVNPSSYNEQFF
cdr3_nt: TGTGCCAGCACCAAACTCGTGAACCCTAGCTCCTACAATGAGCAGTTCTTC

d_call: NA
j_call: TRBJ1-1
v_call: TRBV29-1
clone_size: NA
cdr3_aa: CSVAAGAHTEAFF
cdr3_nt: TGCAGCGTCGCGGCAGGGGCGCACACTGAAGCTTTCTTT

d_call: TRBD1
j_call: TRBJ2-7
v_call: TRBV7-2
clone_size: few
cdr3_aa: CASSLTGVYEQYF
cdr3_nt: TGTGCCAGCAGCCTGACAGGGGTATACGAGCAGTACTTC

d_call: TRBD1
j_call: TRBJ1-1
v_call: TRBV5-6
clone_size: NA
cdr3_aa: CASSLVGGTGGAEAFF
cdr3_nt: TGTGCCAGCAGCTTGGTGGGGGGGACAGGGGGGGCTGAAGCTTTCTTT

d_call: TRBD1
j_call: TRBJ2-7
v_call: TRBV6-1
clone_size: once
cdr3_aa: CASSATGTGAYEQYF
cdr3_nt: TGTGCCAGCAGTGCGACCGGGACAGGGGCCTACGAGCAGTACTTC

d_call: TRBD2
j_call: TRBJ2-5
v_call: TRBV5-6
clone_size: once
cdr3_aa: CASSRPIGTSGQETQYF
cdr3_nt: TGTGCCAGCAGCCGCCCTATAGGGACTAGCGGCCAAGAGACCCAGTACTTC

d_call: NA
j_call: TRBJ1-2
v_call: TRBV19
clone_size: NA
cdr3_aa: CASSAGQYYGYTF
cdr3_nt: TGTGCCAGTAGCGCCGGACAGTACTATGGCTACACCTTC

d_call: TRBD1
j_call: TRBJ2-5
v_call: TRBV10-3
clone_size: NA
cdr3_aa: CAISEPWTGGFETQYF
cdr3_nt: TGTGCCATCAGTGAGCCGTGGACAGGGGGCTTCGAGACCCAGTACTTC

d_call: TRBD2
j_call: TRBJ2-1
v_call: TRBV4-1
clone_size: once
cdr3_aa: CASSQGLAGGSSYNEQFF
cdr3_nt: TGCGCCAGCAGCCAAGGACTAGCGGGGGGGAGCTCCTACAATGAGCAGTTCTTC

d_call: NA
j_call: TRBJ1-1
v_call: TRBV7-9
clone_size: once
cdr3_aa: CASSSREFEKTEAFF
cdr3_nt: TGTGCCAGCAGTTCCAGGGAATTCGAAAAGACTGAAGCTTTCTTT

d_call: TRBD2
j_call: TRBJ2-5
v_call: TRBV6-5
clone_size: NA
cdr3_aa: CASRETSGSAETQYF
cdr3_nt: TGTGCCAGCAGGGAGACTAGCGGGAGTGCGGAGACCCAGTACTTC

d_call: NA
j_call: TRBJ1-1
v_call: TRBV5-1
clone_size: NA
cdr3_aa: CASSLSEVGTEAFF
cdr3_nt: TGCGCCAGCAGCTTGTCTGAGGTCGGCACTGAAGCTTTCTTT

d_call: TRBD1
j_call: TRBJ2-1
v_call: TRBV6-1
clone_size: NA
cdr3_aa: CASTLRQGSYNEQFF
cdr3_nt: TGTGCCAGCACCCTACGACAGGGGTCCTACAATGAGCAGTTCTTC

d_call: NA
j_call: TRBJ2-2
v_call: TRBV7-8
clone_size: NA
cdr3_aa: CASSYTGGYTGELFF
cdr3_nt: TGTGCCAGCAGCTACACGGGGGGCTACACCGGGGAGCTGTTTTTT

d_call: TRBD2
j_call: TRBJ2-3
v_call: TRBV27
clone_size: once
cdr3_aa: CASSLISAGGDTQYF
cdr3_nt: TGTGCCAGCAGTTTAATTTCGGCGGGGGGGGATACGCAGTATTTT

d_call: TRBD1
j_call: TRBJ2-3
v_call: TRBV7-9
clone_size: NA
cdr3_aa: CASNIQGPDTQYF
cdr3_nt: TGTGCCAGCAACATACAGGGGCCAGATACGCAGTATTTT

d_call: TRBD1
j_call: TRBJ2-7
v_call: TRBV18
clone_size: few
cdr3_aa: CASSSGQGSSYEQYF
cdr3_nt: TGTGCCAGCTCATCTGGACAGGGAAGCTCCTACGAGCAGTACTTC

d_call: NA
j_call: TRBJ1-5
v_call: TRBV10-3
clone_size: NA
cdr3_aa: CAISPNSNQPQHF
cdr3_nt: TGTGCCATCAGTCCCAATAGCAATCAGCCCCAGCATTTT

d_call: TRBD2
j_call: TRBJ2-7
v_call: TRBV29-1
clone_size: NA
cdr3_aa: CSARTSGRSHYEQYF
cdr3_nt: TGCAGCGCACGGACTAGCGGGAGGTCTCACTACGAGCAGTACTTC

d_call: TRBD2
j_call: TRBJ2-1
v_call: TRBV4-2
clone_size: NA
cdr3_aa: CASSRTSGGAYNEQFF
cdr3_nt: TGTGCCAGCAGCCGGACTAGCGGGGGGGCCTACAATGAGCAGTTCTTC

d_call: NA
j_call: TRBJ1-2
v_call: TRBV2
clone_size: NA
cdr3_aa: CASSAGGQGYTF
cdr3_nt: TGTGCCAGCAGTGCGGGGGGCCAAGGCTACACCTTC

d_call: TRBD2
j_call: TRBJ2-1
v_call: TRBV28
clone_size: NA
cdr3_aa: CASSIGLAGGYYNEQFF
cdr3_nt: TGTGCCAGCTCAATCGGACTAGCGGGAGGTTACTACAATGAGCAGTTCTTC

d_call: TRBD2
j_call: TRBJ2-1
v_call: TRBV11-2
clone_size: NA
cdr3_aa: CASSFGGGHLSRYNEQFF
cdr3_nt: TGTGCCAGCAGCTTCGGGGGGGGGCATTTGTCCCGCTACAATGAGCAGTTCTTC

d_call: NA
j_call: TRBJ2-2
v_call: TRBV7-3
clone_size: NA
cdr3_aa: CASSAGPTGELFF
cdr3_nt: TGTGCCAGCAGCGCGGGACCGACTGGGGAGCTGTTTTTT

d_call: TRBD2
j_call: TRBJ2-1
v_call: TRBV7-2
clone_size: NA
cdr3_aa: CASSLIAGVSEQFF
cdr3_nt: TGTGCCAGCAGCTTAATAGCGGGAGTTTCTGAGCAGTTCTTC

d_call: NA
j_call: TRBJ2-2
v_call: TRBV6-5
clone_size: NA
cdr3_aa: CASSYRRDTGELFF
cdr3_nt: TGTGCCAGCAGTTACCGGCGGGACACCGGGGAGCTGTTTTTT

d_call: NA
j_call: TRBJ2-7
v_call: TRBV4-1
clone_size: NA
cdr3_aa: CASSPPSGPHSGDEQYF
cdr3_nt: TGCGCCAGCAGCCCCCCCTCGGGACCTCACTCGGGAGACGAGCAGTACTTC

d_call: TRBD1
j_call: TRBJ2-7
v_call: TRBV9
clone_size: NA
cdr3_aa: CASSTLVGQGLSEQYF
cdr3_nt: TGTGCCAGCAGCACCCTCGTGGGACAGGGCCTCTCGGAGCAGTACTTC

d_call: NA
j_call: TRBJ2-7
v_call: TRBV6-1
clone_size: NA
cdr3_aa: CASSEGGWGLQYF
cdr3_nt: TGTGCCAGCAGTGAAGGGGGCTGGGGCTTGCAGTACTTC

d_call: TRBD2
j_call: TRBJ2-7
v_call: TRBV27
clone_size: NA
cdr3_aa: CASSLSIYGGTYEQYF
cdr3_nt: TGTGCCAGCAGTTTATCGATATACGGGGGGACCTACGAGCAGTACTTC

d_call: TRBD2
j_call: TRBJ2-2
v_call: TRBV2
clone_size: NA
cdr3_aa: CASSGQGLPGELFF
cdr3_nt: TGTGCCAGCAGTGGTCAGGGACTACCAGGGGAGCTGTTTTTT

d_call: TRBD1
j_call: TRBJ1-1
v_call: TRBV19
clone_size: NA
cdr3_aa: CASLINRGMNTEAFF
cdr3_nt: TGTGCCAGCCTAATAAACAGGGGGATGAACACTGAAGCTTTCTTT

d_call: NA
j_call: TRBJ1-4
v_call: TRBV19
clone_size: NA
cdr3_aa: CASQRTVINEKLFF
cdr3_nt: TGTGCCAGCCAACGGACAGTAATTAATGAAAAACTGTTTTTT

d_call: TRBD1
j_call: TRBJ1-1
v_call: TRBV4-3
clone_size: NA
cdr3_aa: CASSYTTGGGGNTEAFF
cdr3_nt: TGCGCCAGCAGCTATACCACAGGGGGCGGGGGGAACACTGAAGCTTTCTTT

d_call: NA
j_call: TRBJ2-1
v_call: TRBV27
clone_size: NA
cdr3_aa: CASSPTRTTKEQFF
cdr3_nt: TGTGCCAGCAGCCCGACGAGGACTACGAAAGAGCAGTTCTTC

d_call: NA
j_call: TRBJ1-5
v_call: TRBV10-2
clone_size: NA
cdr3_aa: CASRVGGNSNQPQHF
cdr3_nt: TGCGCCAGCAGGGTGGGAGGGAATAGCAATCAGCCCCAGCATTTT

d_call: NA
j_call: TRBJ1-5
v_call: TRBV7-9
clone_size: NA
cdr3_aa: CASSFGQPGNQPQHF
cdr3_nt: TGTGCCAGCAGCTTCGGACAGCCGGGCAATCAGCCCCAGCATTTT

d_call: TRBD2
j_call: TRBJ2-5
v_call: TRBV19
clone_size: NA
cdr3_aa: CATASGGSVAQYF
cdr3_nt: TGTGCCACCGCAAGCGGGGGGTCGGTGGCCCAGTACTTC

d_call: TRBD2
j_call: TRBJ2-7
v_call: TRBV30
clone_size: NA
cdr3_aa: CAWSVAGGHSYEQYF
cdr3_nt: TGTGCCTGGAGTGTAGCGGGGGGGCACTCCTACGAGCAGTACTTC

d_call: NA
j_call: TRBJ1-2
v_call: TRBV29-1
clone_size: NA
cdr3_aa: CSVDVRVKHGYTF
cdr3_nt: TGCAGCGTTGACGTCAGGGTGAAGCATGGCTACACCTTC